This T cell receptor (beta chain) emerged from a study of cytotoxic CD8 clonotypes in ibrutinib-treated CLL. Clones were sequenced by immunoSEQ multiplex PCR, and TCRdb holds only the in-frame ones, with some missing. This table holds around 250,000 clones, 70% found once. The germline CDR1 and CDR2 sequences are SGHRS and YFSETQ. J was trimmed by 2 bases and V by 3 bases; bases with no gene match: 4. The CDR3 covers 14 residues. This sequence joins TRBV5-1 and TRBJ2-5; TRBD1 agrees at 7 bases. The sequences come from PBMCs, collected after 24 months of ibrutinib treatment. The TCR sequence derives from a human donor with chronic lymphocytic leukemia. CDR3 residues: CASSSSGGQETQYF. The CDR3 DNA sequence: TGCGCCAGCAGCTCCTCAGGGGGACAAGAGACCCAGTACTTC.